Listed here is a single TCR beta chain. The sample is drawn from a study of T cell responses to AZD1222 COVID-19 vaccine. Assay: immunoSEQ multiplex PCR; the TCRdb copy retains only in-frame clones and omits some. The sample carries 100,000 to 150,000 clones, around 84% recorded once. With 6 bases removed from V and 16 bases from J, the gap between germline ends came to 19 bases. The germline CDR1 and CDR2 sequences are MGHDK and SYGVNS. The length of the CDR3 is 13 residues. This receptor was obtained from an adult in good health. This material consisted of peripheral blood, taken on day 0 of AZD1222 vaccination. The rearrangement uses TRBV25-1 and TRBJ1-6; D is ambiguous. DNA of the CDR3: TGTGCCAGCAGCGAGTACACCGGGCGGGGTCTCCACTTT. Translated: CASSEYTGRGLHF.